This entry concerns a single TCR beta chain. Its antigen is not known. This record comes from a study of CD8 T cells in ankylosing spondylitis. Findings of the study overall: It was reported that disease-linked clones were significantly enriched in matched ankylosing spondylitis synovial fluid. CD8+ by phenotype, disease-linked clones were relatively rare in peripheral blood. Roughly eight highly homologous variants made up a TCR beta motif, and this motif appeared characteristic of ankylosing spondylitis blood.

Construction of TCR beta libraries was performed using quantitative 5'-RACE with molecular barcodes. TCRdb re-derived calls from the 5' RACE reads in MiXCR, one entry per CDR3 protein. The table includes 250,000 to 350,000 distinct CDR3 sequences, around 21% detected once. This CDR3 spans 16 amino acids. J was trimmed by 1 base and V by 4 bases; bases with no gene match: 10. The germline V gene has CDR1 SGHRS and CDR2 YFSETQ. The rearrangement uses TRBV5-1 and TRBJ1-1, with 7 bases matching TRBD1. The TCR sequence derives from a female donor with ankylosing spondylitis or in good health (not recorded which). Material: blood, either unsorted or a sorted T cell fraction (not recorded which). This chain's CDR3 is CASSLAGTDSNTEAFF. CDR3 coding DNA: TGCGCCAGCAGCCTGGCAGGGACAGATTCGAACACTGAAGCTTTCTTT.